One and the same sample provided the 5 T cell receptor beta chains below, sequenced in a study of siplizumab effects on memory and regulatory T cells. TCRdb keeps only in-frame clones here, not all; method: immunoSEQ multiplex PCR. The table lists about 120,000 clones, around 93% of them singletons, with around 0.16% in the top ten. Sequencing used non-Treg CD4+ T cells sorted from blood. The receptors shown here come from a human donor in good health.

This clone was counted once. The CDR3 loop is CASTPGERGVSYNEQFF. CDR3 DNA: TGTGCCAGCACCCCTGGGGAGCGGGGGGTCTCCTACAATGAGCAGTTCTTC. This rearrangement joins TRBV5-8 to TRBJ2-1, with 9 bases lining up with TRBD2. This CDR3 is built from 17 residues. Looked up from germline, CDR1 is SGHTS and CDR2 is YDEGEE. V trimming: 6 bases; J trimming: 0 bases; junction bases outside the gene matches: 10.

This clone showed up just a few times. This chain connects TRBV25-1 to TRBJ1-1; the match to TRBD1 covers 8 bases. Germline V lookup: CDR1 MGHDK, CDR2 SYGVNS. The CDR3 spans 13 residues. Trimming removed 6 bases from V and 2 bases from J; junction bases left unmatched: 2. The CDR3 sequence: CASRGQGNTEAFF. The CDR3 nucleotides read TGTGCCAGCAGAGGACAGGGAAACACTGAAGCTTTCTTT.

The chain recombines TRBV18 with TRBJ2-3; no reliable D call. The V and J ends lost 6 bases and 5 bases respectively, with 9 bases between them. The CDR3 has 12 residues. Germline assignment: CDR1 KGHSH and CDR2 LQKENI. The CDR3 protein is CASSSAGDTQYF. Here the CDR3 DNA reads TGTGCCAGCTCGTCGGCTGGAGATACGCAGTATTTT.

The chain employs TRBV10-2 and TRBJ2-3; 8 bases fit TRBD1. This CDR3 spans 14 amino acids. J lost 0 bases, V lost 6 bases, and 2 bases had no gene match. Germline CDR1 is WSHSY and CDR2 is SAAADI. DNA for the CDR3: TGCGCCAGCAGGGACAGGGCTAGCACAGATACGCAGTATTTT. Translating gives CASRDRASTDTQYF.

The CDR3 reads CASSSAGPSNEQFF. The CDR3 DNA follows: TGCGCCAGCAGCTCAGCGGGGCCCTCCAATGAGCAGTTCTTC. The rearrangement links TRBV5-1 to TRBJ2-1; 7 positions match TRBD2. The germline gives CDR1 SGHRS, CDR2 YFSETQ. The CDR3 runs to 14 residues. The J segment lost 6 bases and the V segment lost 3 bases, leaving 6 bases of the junction unmatched.